This passage covers 25 T cell receptor beta chains from one sample sequenced in a study of blood T cell repertoires in COVID-19 (dated by TCRdb to the early 2020s). Receptor amplification or capture employed the immunoSEQ multiplex PCR assay. In TCRdb, the immuneACCESS table is reduced to in-frame sequences with V and J assigned. These tables do not hold every clone; where another copy was compared, an unresolved V gene accounts for under half, and the others remain unexplained. This sample comprises about 87,000 clones, approximately 85% of them detected only once. Of the sample, approximately 3% falls within the top ten clones. The source material was peripheral blood. These receptors all come from a woman older than 75 with COVID-19, enrolled during active disease.

The chain has TRBV2 and TRBJ2-7; weak D call: TRBD1 (5 bases). Germline V gene data show CDR1 as SNHLY and CDR2 as FYNNEI. With 5 bases removed from V and 3 bases from J, the gap between germline ends came to 11 bases. The CDR3 covers 13 residues. The CDR3 nucleotides read TGTGCCAGCAGTAGGACAAGCAACTACGAGCAGTACTTC. It codes for CASSRTSNYEQYF.

The V and J genes are TRBV28 and TRBJ1-4; D may be TRBD1 (6 bases). The CDR3 sequence is 15 residues long. Trimming stripped 4 bases from V and 0 bases from J, with 9 bases between. Germline V gives CDR1 MDHEN, CDR2 SYDVKM. CDR3 protein: CASSSHRATNEKLFF. CDR3 sequence (DNA): TGTGCCAGCAGTTCCCACAGGGCAACTAATGAAAAACTGTTTTTT.

This chain uses TRBV5-5 with TRBJ2-7, with TRBD2 identical over 8 bases. The J segment lost 4 bases and the V segment lost 1 base, leaving 4 bases of the junction unmatched. There are 14 residues in the CDR3. CDR1 and CDR2 from the germline V gene are SGHKS and YYEKEE (reference sequence). CDR3 coding DNA: TGTGCCAGCAGCTTGTCCGAGCGGGAGTACGAGCAGTACTTC. Protein sequence: CASSLSEREYEQYF.

The chain carries TRBV4-1 and TRBJ2-1; TRBD2 matches 8 bases. Germline CDR1 and CDR2: MGHRA and YSYEKL. The V gene end was trimmed by 0 bases and the J gene end by 12 bases; junction bases not matched to a gene: 10. The CDR3 is 15 residues long. CDR3 sequence reads: CASSQEGAGGHLQFF. The DNA for the CDR3 is TGCGCCAGCAGCCAAGAAGGGGCGGGAGGACACCTGCAGTTCTTC.

This chain links TRBV11-3 with TRBJ1-1; D is perhaps TRBD1 (6 bases). The CDR3 extends over 16 amino acids. Germline CDR1 and CDR2: SGHNT and YENEEA. Trimming left V 5 bases short and J 0 bases short, with 16 bases between. As DNA, the CDR3 is TGTGCCAGCAGCCCTGGGGGGGGCAGAATGAACACTGAAGCTTTCTTT. Its translation is CASSPGGGRMNTEAFF.

J is TRBJ2-7 and V is TRBV7-9, with D perhaps matching TRBD2 (5 bases). Germline V gene data show CDR1 as SEHNR and CDR2 as FQNEAQ (reference sequence). The CDR3 is 14 residues long. Trimming took off 0 bases at V and 0 bases at J, with 6 bases between the two ends. The CDR3 sequence is CASSLAGDSYEQYF. The CDR3 DNA sequence: TGTGCCAGCAGCTTAGCGGGAGACTCCTACGAGCAGTACTTC.

The chain uses TRBV9 and TRBJ1-3; weak D call: TRBD1 (6 bases). V dropped 0 bases and J dropped 2 bases, with 9 bases sitting between them. The CDR3 totals 15 residues. Per germline, CDR1 SGDLS and CDR2 YYNGEE. The DNA of the CDR3 is TGTGCCAGCAGCGTAGACAGGGTCCCTGGAAACACCATATATTTT. It codes for CASSVDRVPGNTIYF.

The chain combines TRBV7-3 with TRBJ1-6; D perhaps matches TRBD1 (6 bases). V lost 5 bases and J lost 10, with 15 bases in between. The CDR3 has 14 residues. CDR1 and CDR2 (germline): SGHTA, FQGTGA. In nucleotides, the CDR3 is TGTGCCAGCAGCCTCCGGGACATAGGGTCACCCCTCCACTTT. Translated, it gives CASSLRDIGSPLHF.

The J gene is TRBJ1-1, the V gene TRBV19; no firm D call. Per germline, CDR1 LNHDA and CDR2 SQIVND (reference sequence). This CDR3 comprises 12 residues. V lost 3 bases and J 9 bases, leaving 11 bases between the germline ends. The CDR3 sequence: CASSIAGAKAFF. CDR3 coding DNA: TGTGCCAGTAGTATTGCTGGTGCGAAAGCTTTCTTT.

The J gene is TRBJ1-5, the V gene TRBV19; 10 nucleotides match TRBD1. The CDR3 is 16 amino acids. V gave up 6 bases and J gave up 0 bases; unmatched junction bases: 5. Germline V CDR1 and CDR2: LNHDA, SQIVND (reference sequence). The CDR3 nucleotides are TGTGCCAGTAGGACCGGGACAGGGGATAGCAATCAGCCCCAGCATTTT. Translated, it gives CASRTGTGDSNQPQHF.

This clone was seen more than once but under ten times. The V and J genes are TRBV18 and TRBJ1-1; D is perhaps TRBD1 (6 bases). V was pared by 9 bases and J by 3 bases, with 20 bases between. This CDR3 has 15 amino acids. Per germline, CDR1 KGHSH and CDR2 LQKENI. As DNA, the CDR3 is TGTGCCAGTACGACCTACAGGGTTAGGGACACTGAAGCTTTCTTT. Protein: CASTTYRVRDTEAFF.

This clone was recorded once. V gene TRBV3-1 (or the pseudogene TRBV3-2) combines with J gene TRBJ2-1; 16 nucleotides align to TRBD2. The germline V gene encodes CDR1 LGHDT and CDR2 YNNKEL (reference sequence). This CDR3 has 15 residues. V shed 1 base and J 15 bases; nucleotides not matched to a gene: 6. CDR3 sequence: CASSQVGTSGGAGFF. CDR3 sequence (DNA): TGTGCCAGCAGCCAAGTCGGGACTAGCGGGGGGGCAGGGTTCTTC.

A few counts support this clone. V gene TRBV7-8 combines with J gene TRBJ2-7; the match to TRBD2 covers 12 bases. The trim removed 5 bases at V and 4 bases at J, leaving 12 bases unmatched. The length of the CDR3 is 17 residues. Germline V gives CDR1 SGHVS, CDR2 FQNEAQ. DNA for the CDR3: TGTGCCAGCAGCCGGGGAACACTAGCGGGAGGATCGTACGAGCAGTACTTC. Translation: CASSRGTLAGGSYEQYF.

The chain combines TRBV5-6 with TRBJ1-2, with TRBD1 identical over 9 bases. The CDR3 has 15 residues. The J segment lost 7 bases and the V segment lost 3 bases, leaving 10 bases of the junction unmatched. Germline V gene data show CDR1 as SGHDT and CDR2 as YYEEEE. The CDR3 protein is CASSSPRGTGPGYTF. CDR3 coding DNA: TGTGCCAGCAGCTCCCCGCGGGGGACAGGGCCTGGCTACACCTTC.

The rearrangement joins TRBV5-1 to TRBJ2-1; the D is unclear. The V end lost 1 base, the J end lost 2 bases, and 13 bases lay between the germline ends. Germline CDR1 is SGHRS and CDR2 is YFSETQ. This CDR3 is 16 amino acids long. Here the CDR3 reads CASSLRVGGAYNEQFF. CDR3 nucleotides: TGCGCCAGCAGCTTGCGGGTCGGCGGAGCCTACAATGAGCAGTTCTTC.

The rearrangement links TRBV6-2 or TRBV6-3 to TRBJ1-2; the D is unclear. The CDR3 has 14 amino acids. Deletions cut 2 bases from V and 0 bases from J, with 7 bases between. Germline values: CDR1 MNHEY, CDR2 SVGEGT. Here the CDR3 DNA reads TGTGCCAGCAGTTACGGAGGTCCTAACTATGGCTACACCTTC. Its protein is CASSYGGPNYGYTF.

This clone was observed once. This chain joins TRBV6-2 or TRBV6-3 and TRBJ2-3; D unclear. This CDR3 region has 12 residues. Between the trimmed V and J ends, which lost 4 bases and 6 bases, there was a span of 8 bases. Germline CDR1 MNHEY, CDR2 SVGEGT. CDR3 sequence: CASSFRPDTQYF. The CDR3 coding sequence is TGTGCCAGCAGTTTCCGTCCCGATACGCAGTATTTT.

This clone was seen once. The DNA for the CDR3 is TGTGCCAGCAGCCCCAAGCGGGAGAGGTACAATGAGCAGTTCTTC. Translated: CASSPKRERYNEQFF. V is TRBV6-2 or TRBV6-3 and J is TRBJ2-1; the match to TRBD2 covers 8 bases. The germline CDR1 and CDR2 sequences are MNHEY and SVGEGT. Losses at the gene ends were 6 bases for V and 4 bases for J; bases not matched to a gene: 8. The CDR3 is 15 amino acids.

This CDR3 is CASSGLSGKEGYTF. The CDR3 region has the DNA TGTGCCAGCAGCGGGCTCTCAGGAAAAGAGGGCTACACCTTC. The chain is built from TRBV5-6 and TRBJ1-2; D gene ambiguous. The CDR3 totals 14 residues. Germline CDR1 reads SGHDT; CDR2 reads YYEEEE. V was pared by 4 bases and J by 8 bases, with 18 bases between.

V is TRBV18 and J is TRBJ2-1; maybe TRBD2 (7 bases). The germline gives CDR1 KGHSH, CDR2 LQKENI. CDR3 size: 16 residues. V was clipped by 0 bases and J by 7 bases, with 16 bases between them. The CDR3 sequence: CASSPPSGGAGNEQFF. The CDR3 DNA reads TGTGCCAGCTCACCACCGTCTGGGGGGGCCGGGAATGAGCAGTTCTTC.

The genes are TRBV4-3 and TRBJ2-1; TRBD1 matches 8 bases. This CDR3 has 16 amino acids. CDR1 is LGHNA and CDR2 is YSLEER in the germline V gene. With V trimmed by 0 bases and J by 2 bases, 3 bases remained unmatched. The CDR3 sequence is CASSQDGTGAYNEQFF. In DNA form, the CDR3 reads TGCGCCAGCAGCCAAGACGGGACAGGAGCCTACAATGAGCAGTTCTTC.

This clone was seen more than once but under ten times. The V gene is TRBV11-2, the J gene TRBJ2-2, with 7 bases aligning to TRBD1. Germline V gene data show CDR1 as SGHAT and CDR2 as FQNNGV. This CDR3 spans 16 amino acids. V shed 5 bases and J 2 bases; nucleotides not matched to a gene: 8. This chain's CDR3 is CASSPWTGGNTGELFF. The CDR3 DNA reads as TGTGCCAGCAGCCCGTGGACAGGAGGAAACACCGGGGAGCTGTTTTTT. Complete variable domain (other parts from reference TRBV11-2 and TRBJ2-2): EAGVAQSPRYKIIEKRQSVAFWCNPISGHATLYWYQQILGQGPKLLIQFQNNGVVDDSQLPKDRFSAERLKGVDSTLKIQPAKLEDSAVYLCASSPWTGGNTGELFFGEGSRLTVL.

As DNA, the CDR3 is TGCGCCAGCAAGACAGGACCCTACGAGCAGTACTTC. Its protein is CASKTGPYEQYF. This chain links TRBV10-2 with TRBJ2-7; tentative D call: TRBD1 (6 bases). The V gene's germline CDR1 is WSHSY and CDR2 SAAADI. The CDR3 is made up of 12 amino acids. V dropped 7 bases and J dropped 2 bases, with 9 bases sitting between them.

V is TRBV7-3 and J is TRBJ1-1; D not resolved. Germline loops: CDR1 SGHTA, CDR2 FQGTGA. The CDR3 is made up of 13 amino acids. Trimming left V 5 bases short and J 1 base short, with 8 bases between. The CDR3 reads CASSLHRNTEAFF. CDR3 DNA: TGTGCCAGCAGCCTGCACAGGAACACTGAAGCTTTCTTT.

The J gene is TRBJ2-7, the V gene TRBV3-1 (or the pseudogene TRBV3-2), with unresolved D. Trimming left V 0 bases short and J 2 bases short, with 8 bases between. This CDR3 is 14 amino acids long. From germline, CDR1 is LGHDT and CDR2 YNNKEL (reference sequence). CDR3 nucleotides: TGTGCCAGCAGCCAAGATGCGCGAGCCTACGAGCAGTACTTC. This gives the protein CASSQDARAYEQYF.